Below, 27 T cell receptor beta chains from the same sample are listed, as sequenced in a study of blood T cells in healthy people across ages. Then a second PCR, running about 7 to 11 cycles, was carried out with a sample-barcoded 5' primer and a J-beta primer mix. TCRdb processed the 5' RACE reads anew with MiXCR; each CDR3 protein has one entry. The sample consists of approximately 360,000 distinct CDR3 sequences, roughly half of them appearing once. The specimen was blood. The receptors derive from a man between 60 and 75 years old in good health.

This chain uses TRBV25-1 with TRBJ1-1, with D possibly TRBD1 on 5 matching bases. V shed 4 bases and J shed 1 base, with 16 bases lying between them. CDR3 length: 16 residues. Germline V gene data show CDR1 as MGHDK and CDR2 as SYGVNS. This chain's CDR3 is CASSGHLGTANTEAFF. The DNA for the CDR3 is TGTGCCAGCAGTGGCCATCTCGGGACGGCGAACACTGAAGCTTTCTTT.

This clonotype has a handful of counts. The chain uses TRBV11-1 and TRBJ2-5; no definite D call. The length of the CDR3 is 13 residues. Germline V gene sequence: CDR1 SGHAT, CDR2 FQDESV (reference sequence). V lost 5 bases and J lost 5, with 12 bases in between. CDR3 nucleotides: TGTGCCAGCAGCAAACGGCGACGGGAGACCCAGTACTTC. Protein: CASSKRRRETQYF.

The gene calls are TRBV9 and TRBJ2-3; possibly TRBD2 for D (5 bases). Germline V CDR1 and CDR2: SGDLS, YYNGEE. The length of the CDR3 is 15 residues. Trimming removed 1 base from V and 4 bases from J, with 13 bases in between. The CDR3 loop is CASSVLSRGSDTQYF. The CDR3 nucleotides read TGTGCCAGCAGCGTATTGAGTCGGGGATCAGATACGCAGTATTTT.

The rearrangement links TRBV25-1 to TRBJ2-5, with a weak D call TRBD2 (5 bases). Germline CDR1 and CDR2: MGHDK and SYGVNS. The CDR3 loop spans 15 amino acids. The V gene lost 2 bases and the J gene lost 2 bases, with 12 bases spanning the gap. The CDR3 spells CASSEPRSGQETQYF. The CDR3 nucleotides read TGTGCCAGCAGTGAACCGAGGAGCGGACAAGAGACCCAGTACTTC.

The J gene is TRBJ2-1, the V gene TRBV20-1; 8 bases are shared with TRBD2. Germline CDR1 is DFQATT and CDR2 is SNEGSKA (reference sequence). With 5 bases clipped from V and 4 bases from J, the junction kept 7 bases outside the gene matches. CDR3 length: 14 amino acids. The CDR3 coding sequence is TGCAGTGCTCAGACGGGACTAGGGTACAATGAGCAGTTCTTC. It specifies CSAQTGLGYNEQFF.

The chain employs TRBV3-1 and TRBJ2-5; D is ambiguous. The germline gives CDR1 LGHDT, CDR2 YNNKEL (reference sequence). The V end was cut by 1 base, the J end by 2 bases, with 11 bases between. This CDR3 spans 15 amino acids. CDR3 coding DNA: TGTGCCAGCAGCCAAGGGGTCTCAGGACAAGAGACCCAGTACTTC. Translating it yields CASSQGVSGQETQYF.

The V gene is TRBV7-9, the J gene TRBJ2-5; D is possibly TRBD2 (6 bases). CDR3 size: 13 residues. CDR1 is SEHNR and CDR2 is FQNEAQ in the germline V gene (reference sequence). Trimming cost V 4 bases and J 11 bases, with 17 bases left between them. CDR3: CASSSQIADEQYF. CDR3 coding DNA: TGTGCCAGCAGCTCCCAGATAGCGGATGAGCAGTACTTC. Using reference TRBV7-9 and TRBJ2-5 for the parts outside the CDR3, the full variable domain is DTGVSQNPRHKITKRGQNVTFRCDPISEHNRLYWYRQTLGQGPEFLTYFQNEAQLEKSRLLSDRFSAERPKGSFSTLEIQRTEQGDSAMYLCASSSQIADEQYFGPGTRLLVL.

The CDR3 region has the DNA TGTGCCAGCAGCCCGCAATTTCGAGAGCAGTACTTC. Protein product: CASSPQFREQYF. The V and J genes are TRBV7-2 and TRBJ2-5; D gene uncertain. This CDR3 has 12 residues. With 5 bases removed from V and 11 bases from J, the gap between germline ends came to 15 bases. Germline-derived CDR1 and CDR2 are SGHTA and FQGNSA.

This clonotype appeared a single time. One end of the junction fails to match germline, which may point to a read error. The gene calls are TRBV7-2 and TRBJ2-4; no clear D gene. CDR3 length equals 16 residues. CDR1 and CDR2 (germline): SGHTA, FQGNSA. The DNA of the CDR3 is TGTGCCAGCAGCTCCCCGGGCGCCGTAGGCAAAAGCATTCAGTACTTC. This codes for CASSSPGAVGKSIQYF.

This chain uses TRBV20-1 with TRBJ2-1; D tentatively reads TRBD1 or TRBD2 (5 bases each). The CDR3 is made up of 12 amino acids. Germline V CDR1 and CDR2: DFQATT, SNEGSKA (reference sequence). With 6 bases removed from V and 6 bases from J, the gap between germline ends came to 12 bases. CDR3 protein: CSALGPRNEQFF. The CDR3 DNA is TGCAGTGCCCTGGGACCTCGCAATGAGCAGTTCTTC.

The chain joins TRBV13 to TRBJ2-5, with D maybe TRBD2 (5 bases). The CDR3 runs to 16 residues. The V gene lost 0 bases and the J gene lost 5 bases, with 16 bases spanning the gap. Looked up from germline, CDR1 is PRHDT and CDR2 is FYEKMQ (reference sequence). The DNA for the CDR3 is TGTGCCAGCAGCTTAGGTATAACTAGTCGAGGGGAGACCCAGTACTTC. Protein sequence: CASSLGITSRGETQYF.

The chain couples TRBV20-1 to TRBJ2-7; no definite D call. This CDR3 comprises 13 residues. CDR1 DFQATT and CDR2 SNEGSKA come from the germline V gene (reference sequence). The germline V and J ends were trimmed by 2 bases and 0 bases, with 8 bases remaining between them. The CDR3 coding sequence is TGCAGTGCTAGAAACTTTCCCTCCTACGAGCAGTACTTC. As protein: CSARNFPSYEQYF.

The chain employs TRBV20-1 and TRBJ2-1; possible D gene TRBD2, 7 bases. V shed 3 bases and J shed 5 bases, with 20 bases lying between them. CDR1 is DFQATT, CDR2 SNEGSKA, per germline (reference sequence). The CDR3 spans 16 residues. CDR3 region: CSARPRRGPINNEQFF. CDR3 nucleotide sequence: TGCAGTGCTAGGCCTCGGCGGGGGCCGATAAACAATGAGCAGTTCTTC.

This sequence joins TRBV7-2 and TRBJ1-2, with 7 bases that match TRBD1. V shed 5 bases, J shed 3 bases, and the junction held 0 bases outside the gene matches. Germline loops: CDR1 SGHTA, CDR2 FQGNSA. The CDR3 is made up of 12 amino acids. The CDR3 loop reads CASSQGDYGYTF. In nucleotides, the CDR3 is TGTGCCAGCAGCCAGGGGGACTATGGCTACACCTTC.

V gene TRBV15 combines with J gene TRBJ2-5; 12 bases are a match to TRBD2. With V trimmed by 1 base and J by 1 base, 7 bases remained unmatched. Germline V gives CDR1 LNHNV, CDR2 YYDKDF (reference sequence). CDR3 size: 18 residues. This CDR3 reads CATSRGGLAGPIQETQYF. The CDR3 nucleotides are TGTGCCACCAGCAGAGGAGGACTAGCGGGACCGATCCAAGAGACCCAGTACTTC.

This clonotype has just a few counts. The CDR3 DNA sequence: TGTGCCATCAGTACAACCGGGACTAGCAGATCAGATACGCAGTATTTT. Translated, it gives CAISTTGTSRSDTQYF. V is TRBV10-3 and J is TRBJ2-3; TRBD2 matches 9 bases. The CDR3 loop spans 16 amino acids. Germline trimming cut 5 bases from V and 4 bases from J; bases unmatched to any gene: 10. CDR1 is ENHRY and CDR2 is SYGVKD in the germline V gene.

The V and J genes are TRBV3-1 and TRBJ2-5; 8 positions match TRBD1. V gave up 6 bases and J gave up 4 bases; unmatched junction bases: 16. The germline V gene encodes CDR1 LGHDT and CDR2 YNNKEL (reference sequence). The CDR3 loop spans 17 amino acids. The CDR3 DNA reads TGTGCCAGCAGTCACTTACTTTGGACAGGGTCTAGAGAGACCCAGTACTTC. This gives the protein CASSHLLWTGSRETQYF.

Notes on this clonotype: Since a much larger clone is just one base distant, this may be a read error. This sequence joins TRBV20-1 and TRBJ2-1, with D unclear. This CDR3 is 13 amino acids long. The germline gives CDR1 DFQATT, CDR2 SNEGSKA (reference sequence). CDR3 nucleotide sequence: TGCGGTGCTAGACCACCTAGTTTCAATGAGCAGTTCTTC. This codes for CGARPPSFNEQFF.

On this clonotype itself: One end of the junction is discordant with germline, which a read error may explain. The CDR3 loop is CGVVGGGSDTQYF. CDR3 in DNA: TGCGGCGTTGTAGGGGGAGGATCAGATACGCAGTATTTT. The chain couples TRBV29-1 to TRBJ2-3; D possibly matches TRBD1 or TRBD2 (6 bases each). CDR1 and CDR2 (germline): SQVTM, ANQGSEA. The CDR3 totals 13 residues.

CDR3: CSARKGGAPEAFF. The DNA of the CDR3 is TGCAGTGCTAGAAAAGGTGGGGCCCCTGAAGCTTTCTTT. V is TRBV20-1 and J is TRBJ1-1; D possibly corresponds to TRBD1 (5 bases). Per the germline V gene, CDR1 is DFQATT and CDR2 is SNEGSKA (reference sequence). The V gene lost 2 bases and the J gene lost 6 bases, with 13 bases spanning the gap. There are 13 residues in the CDR3.

This clonotype was seen a single time. The chain is built from TRBV28 and TRBJ2-5, with 12 nucleotides matching TRBD2. Looked up from germline, CDR1 is MDHEN and CDR2 is SYDVKM. After removal of 7 bases from V and 2 bases from J, the junction contained 5 bases not matched to a gene. The CDR3 has 15 residues. Written as DNA, the CDR3 is TGTGCCAGCACCTTTCTAGCGGGAGGGCAAGAGACCCAGTACTTC. It specifies CASTFLAGGQETQYF.

CDR3 sequence (DNA): TGCGCCAGCAGTGAGCTCCGGGGCAGCCAAGAGACCCAGTACTTC. Protein: CASSELRGSQETQYF. The chain has TRBV10-1 and TRBJ2-5, with D perhaps matching TRBD1 or TRBD2 (5 bases each). The CDR3 runs 15 residues. V dropped 2 bases and J dropped 1 base, with 11 bases sitting between them. Germline CDR1 reads WNHNN; CDR2 reads SYGVQD (reference sequence).

A few counts support this clonotype. The V and J genes are TRBV6-2 or TRBV6-3 and TRBJ2-1; D might be TRBD2 (6 bases). The CDR3 is 12 amino acids. Germline V gives CDR1 MNHEY, CDR2 SVGEGT. V shed 4 bases and J shed 10 bases, with 11 bases lying between them. Here the CDR3 reads CASSWDSREQFF. The CDR3 DNA sequence: TGTGCCAGCAGTTGGGACTCCAGGGAGCAGTTCTTC.

This clonotype was counted between two and nine times. This rearrangement joins TRBV20-1 to TRBJ1-2; D gene ambiguous. V was shortened by 3 bases and J by 0 bases, with 8 bases between the two germline ends. CDR3 size: 13 residues. Germline V lookup: CDR1 DFQATT, CDR2 SNEGSKA (reference sequence). The CDR3 is CSARSATNYGYTF. The CDR3, as DNA: TGCAGTGCTAGGTCCGCAACTAACTATGGCTACACCTTC.

This clonotype was observed many times. V is TRBV25-1 and J is TRBJ2-5; no firm D call. Trimming stripped 5 bases from V and 2 bases from J, with 9 bases between. From germline, CDR1 is MGHDK and CDR2 SYGVNS. CDR3 length: 13 residues. The CDR3 bases are TGTGCCAGCAGTCTCCCCGGGCAAGAGACCCAGTACTTC. This codes for CASSLPGQETQYF.

The V call is TRBV29-1, the J call TRBJ2-4; perhaps TRBD2 as D (5 bases). Judging by the DNA end, TRBJ2-7 fits better; the J call may be wrong. This CDR3 spans 13 amino acids. The germline V gene encodes CDR1 SQVTM and CDR2 ANQGSEA. CDR3 residues: CSVTAGGFYEQYF. The CDR3 DNA reads as TGCAGCGTCACTGCAGGAGGATTCTACGAGCAGTACTTC.

CDR3 sequence: CASSLGGRGYSYNEQYF. CDR3 nucleotides: TGTGCCAGCAGCTTAGGGGGGCGGGGGTACTCCTACAATGAGCAGTACTTC. The chain links TRBV11-2 to TRBJ2-1; D perhaps matches TRBD2 (7 bases). Judging by the DNA end, TRBJ2-7 fits better; the J call may be wrong. The CDR3 length is 17 residues. Germline values: CDR1 SGHAT, CDR2 FQNNGV.